The clone carrying this TCR beta chain was detected a few times. Its antigen is still unknown. The data derive from a study of response to subunit inactivated influenza vaccine. V lost 5 bases, J lost 4 bases, and 18 bases lay in between. The CDR3 runs to 16 residues. Germline CDR1 is SEHNR and CDR2 is FQNEAQ (reference sequence). Via MiXCR, TCRdb re-called the RT-PCR reads, giving one row per CDR3 protein. The sample has approximately 520,000 distinct CDR3 sequences, about 25% seen once. General observations from the study: Few new T cells, the authors suggested, are recruited by each seasonal influenza vaccination.

The TCR sequence derives from a man aged 50 to 60 who received an inactivated influenza vaccine. This chain joins TRBV7-9 and TRBJ2-1; D uncertain. The specimen was CD4+ T cells sorted from PBMCs, collected around 5 days after vaccination. CDR3 sequence (DNA): TGTGCCAGCAGCATAACTCGACTGGCGTTATACAATGAGCAGTTCTTC. It encodes CASSITRLALYNEQFF.